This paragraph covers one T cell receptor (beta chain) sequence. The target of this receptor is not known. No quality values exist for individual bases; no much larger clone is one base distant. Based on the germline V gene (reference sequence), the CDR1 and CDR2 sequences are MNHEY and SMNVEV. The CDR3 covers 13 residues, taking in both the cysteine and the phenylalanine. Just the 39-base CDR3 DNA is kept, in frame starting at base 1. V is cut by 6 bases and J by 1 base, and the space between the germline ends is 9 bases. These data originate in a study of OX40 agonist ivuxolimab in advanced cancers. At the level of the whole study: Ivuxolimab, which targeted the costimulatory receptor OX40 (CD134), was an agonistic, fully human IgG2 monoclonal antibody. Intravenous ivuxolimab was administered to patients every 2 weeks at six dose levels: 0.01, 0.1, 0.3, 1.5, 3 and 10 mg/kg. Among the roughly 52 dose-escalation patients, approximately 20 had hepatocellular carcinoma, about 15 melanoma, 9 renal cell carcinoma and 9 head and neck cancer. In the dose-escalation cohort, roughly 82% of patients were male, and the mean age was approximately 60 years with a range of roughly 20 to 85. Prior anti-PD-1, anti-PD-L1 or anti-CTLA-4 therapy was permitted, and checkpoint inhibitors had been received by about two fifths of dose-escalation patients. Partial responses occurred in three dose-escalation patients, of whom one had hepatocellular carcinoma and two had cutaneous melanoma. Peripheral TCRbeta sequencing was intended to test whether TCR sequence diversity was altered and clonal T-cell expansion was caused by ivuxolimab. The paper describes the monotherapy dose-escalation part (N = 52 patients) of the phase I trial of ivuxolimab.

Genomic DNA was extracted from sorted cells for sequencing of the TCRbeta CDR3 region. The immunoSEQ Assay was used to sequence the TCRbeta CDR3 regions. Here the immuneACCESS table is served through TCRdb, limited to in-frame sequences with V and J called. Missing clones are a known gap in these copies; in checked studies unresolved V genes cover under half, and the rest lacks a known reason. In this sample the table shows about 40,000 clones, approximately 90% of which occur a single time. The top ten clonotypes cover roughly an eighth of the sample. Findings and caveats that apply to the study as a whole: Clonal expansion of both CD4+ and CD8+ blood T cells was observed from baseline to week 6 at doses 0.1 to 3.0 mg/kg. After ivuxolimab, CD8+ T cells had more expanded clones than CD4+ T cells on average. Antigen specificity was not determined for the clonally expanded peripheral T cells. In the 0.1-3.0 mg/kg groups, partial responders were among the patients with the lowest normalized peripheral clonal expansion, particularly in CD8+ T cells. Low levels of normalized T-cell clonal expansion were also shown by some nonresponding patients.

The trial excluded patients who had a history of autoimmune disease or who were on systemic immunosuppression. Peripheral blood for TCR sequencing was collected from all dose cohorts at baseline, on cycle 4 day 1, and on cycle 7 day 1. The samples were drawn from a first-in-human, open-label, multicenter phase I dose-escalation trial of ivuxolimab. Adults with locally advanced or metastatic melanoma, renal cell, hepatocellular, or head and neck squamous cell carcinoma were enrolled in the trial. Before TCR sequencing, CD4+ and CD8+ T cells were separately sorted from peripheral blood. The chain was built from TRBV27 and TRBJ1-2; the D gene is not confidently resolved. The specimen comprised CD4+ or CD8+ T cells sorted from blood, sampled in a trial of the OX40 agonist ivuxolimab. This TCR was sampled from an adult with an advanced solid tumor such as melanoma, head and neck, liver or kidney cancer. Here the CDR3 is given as CASSLSDNYGYTF. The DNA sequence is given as TGTGCCAGCAGCCTCTCAGATAACTATGGCTACACCTTC.